These T cell receptor beta chains were read from a single sample in a study of blood T cell repertoires in COVID-19. Assay: immunoSEQ multiplex PCR; the TCRdb copy retains only in-frame clones and omits some. The sample has a few hundred thousand clones; under 90% are singletons. Material for sequencing was peripheral blood. These receptors originate from a woman aged 25 to 39 with COVID-19, enrolled during active disease. Both conserved end residues are part of each CDR3. Each record gives: V gene, clone size, CDR3 length, D gene, J gene, CDR3 DNA, CDR3 protein. A D gene is named only where the DNA matches it firmly. Clone size is given for some rows only: seen once, a few or many times, or a class if the clone is expanded.

V: TRBV7-7
size: -
length: 15
D: -
J: TRBJ2-5
DNA: TGTGCCAGCAGCTTAGTGGGCGGGGTACAAGAGACCCAGTACTTC
CDR3: CASSLVGGVQETQYF

V: TRBV2
size: -
length: 14
D: -
J: TRBJ2-2
DNA: TGTGCCAGCTGCAGGGGTGTTGGTACCGGGGAGCTGTTTTTT
CDR3: CASCRGVGTGELFF

V: TRBV27
size: -
length: 16
D: -
J: TRBJ1-6
DNA: TGTGCCAGCAGTAGAATAGGGGAACCCTATAATTCACCCCTCCACTTT
CDR3: CASSRIGEPYNSPLHF

V: TRBV19
size: many
length: 16
D: TRBD2
J: TRBJ2-1
DNA: TGTGCCAGTAGACCCGGTTGGGGTAGCGGGGCCAGTGAGCAGTTCTTC
CDR3: CASRPGWGSGASEQFF

V: TRBV7-8
size: -
length: 17
D: -
J: TRBJ2-5
DNA: TGTGCCAGCAGCTACCGCGGTCACTTAAACCTCGAAGAGACCCAGTACTTC
CDR3: CASSYRGHLNLEETQYF

V: TRBV3-1/TRBV3-2
size: -
length: 14
D: -
J: TRBJ1-2
DNA: TGTGCCAGCAGCCTAGGACAGCTGTTGAGGGGCTACACCTTC
CDR3: CASSLGQLLRGYTF

V: TRBV2
size: -
length: 14
D: -
J: TRBJ1-2
DNA: TGTGCCAGCAGTGAAGCGGCAGCTAACTATGGCTACACCTTC
CDR3: CASSEAAANYGYTF

V: TRBV4-1
size: few
length: 14
D: TRBD1
J: TRBJ1-3
DNA: TGCGCCAGCAGCCCGCAGGGGGCTGGAAACACCATATATTTT
CDR3: CASSPQGAGNTIYF

V: TRBV7-9
size: -
length: 16
D: -
J: TRBJ1-1
DNA: TGTGCCAGCAGCTTCTGGAGGTACGGAGTGAACACTGAAGCTTTCTTT
CDR3: CASSFWRYGVNTEAFF

V: TRBV29-1
size: -
length: 14
D: TRBD1
J: TRBJ1-2
DNA: TGCAGCGTTGCGCAGGGGGCATCCGCAAGTGGCTACACCTTC
CDR3: CSVAQGASASGYTF

V: TRBV6-5
size: -
length: 14
D: -
J: TRBJ2-5
DNA: TGTGCCAGCAGGGTAGATAGGGGTACGGAGACCCAGTACTTC
CDR3: CASRVDRGTETQYF

V: TRBV28
size: -
length: 14
D: TRBD1
J: TRBJ2-1
DNA: TGTGCCACCTCGGACAGGGAATCGCCCAATGAGCAGTTCTTC
CDR3: CATSDRESPNEQFF

V: TRBV2
size: -
length: 15
D: TRBD1
J: TRBJ1-2
DNA: TGTGCCAGCAGCAACTTCAGGGGGCCTAACTATGGCTACACCTTC
CDR3: CASSNFRGPNYGYTF

V: TRBV6-1
size: -
length: 18
D: TRBD2
J: TRBJ2-1
DNA: TGTGCCAGCAGTGATGAAATGGGACTAGCGGGGGTCTACAATGAGCAGTTCTTC
CDR3: CASSDEMGLAGVYNEQFF

V: TRBV5-1
size: once
length: 13
D: TRBD1
J: TRBJ2-5
DNA: TGCGCCAGCGGAACAGACAGGGCCGGGACCCAGTACTTC
CDR3: CASGTDRAGTQYF

V: TRBV6-5
size: -
length: 15
D: -
J: TRBJ1-4
DNA: TGTGCCAGCAGTTACCTCGGGGAGACTAATGAAAAACTGTTTTTT
CDR3: CASSYLGETNEKLFF

V: TRBV5-6
size: -
length: 15
D: TRBD1
J: TRBJ1-1
DNA: TGTGCCAGCAGCCCCGCGACAGGGTTGAACACTGAAGCTTTCTTT
CDR3: CASSPATGLNTEAFF

V: TRBV24-1
size: -
length: 14
D: TRBD1
J: TRBJ1-3
DNA: TGTGCCACCGGACAGGGGGCTGTTGGAAACACCATATATTTT
CDR3: CATGQGAVGNTIYF

V: TRBV3-1/TRBV3-2
size: few
length: 14
D: -
J: TRBJ1-2
DNA: TGTGCCAGCAGCCAAGGGGCCTTCAGACGGGGCTACACCTTC
CDR3: CASSQGAFRRGYTF

V: TRBV4-1
size: -
length: 16
D: TRBD1
J: TRBJ1-2
DNA: TGCGCCAGCAGCCAAGGCGGGACAGGGCCTATGGTTGGCTACACCTTC
CDR3: CASSQGGTGPMVGYTF

V: TRBV5-1
size: -
length: 15
D: -
J: TRBJ1-2
DNA: TGCGCCAGCAGCTTGGCGGGGGGTACTAACTATGGCTACACCTTC
CDR3: CASSLAGGTNYGYTF

V: TRBV2
size: -
length: 14
D: TRBD2
J: TRBJ2-3
DNA: TGTGCCAGCTCCCAGGGAGGGGGCACAGATACGCAGTATTTT
CDR3: CASSQGGGTDTQYF

V: TRBV15
size: -
length: 18
D: TRBD1
J: TRBJ1-1
DNA: TGTGCCACCAGCAGGGGTAGGGGACAGGGTAATGTGAACACTGAAGCTTTCTTT
CDR3: CATSRGRGQGNVNTEAFF

V: TRBV11-2
size: -
length: 14
D: -
J: TRBJ1-1
DNA: TGTGCCAGCAGCTCGAACGCGGGGAGCGCTGAAGCTTTCTTT
CDR3: CASSSNAGSAEAFF

V: TRBV19
size: once
length: 14
D: TRBD1
J: TRBJ1-1
DNA: TGTGCCAGTAGTATGGCTACAGGGGGGACTGAAGCTTTCTTT
CDR3: CASSMATGGTEAFF

V: TRBV3-1/TRBV3-2
size: -
length: 17
D: TRBD2
J: TRBJ2-5
DNA: TGTGCCAGCAGCCAAGAGCGGCTAGCGGGGGTATTAGAGACCCAGTACTTC
CDR3: CASSQERLAGVLETQYF

V: TRBV4-2
size: -
length: 16
D: TRBD1
J: TRBJ1-2
DNA: TGTGCCAGCAGTCCCTCTGATCAGACAGGGCCTGATGGCTACACCTTC
CDR3: CASSPSDQTGPDGYTF

V: TRBV19
size: -
length: 14
D: TRBD1
J: TRBJ2-7
DNA: TGTGCCAGTAGTATATACAGGGGGCCCTACGAGCAGTACTTC
CDR3: CASSIYRGPYEQYF

V: TRBV19
size: -
length: 12
D: -
J: TRBJ1-6
DNA: TGTGCCAGTAGTAAAGAAACCCAGCCCCTCCACTTT
CDR3: CASSKETQPLHF

V: TRBV7-2
size: -
length: 18
D: TRBD1
J: TRBJ2-7
DNA: TGTGCCAGCAGCTTAGCGGGGATTTGGACAGGGGGCACCTACGAGCAGTACTTC
CDR3: CASSLAGIWTGGTYEQYF

V: TRBV5-4
size: -
length: 15
D: TRBD1
J: TRBJ2-1
DNA: TGTGCCAGCAGCTTGGACAGGGGTTCCTACAATGAGCAGTTCTTC
CDR3: CASSLDRGSYNEQFF

V: TRBV6-5
size: -
length: 14
D: TRBD1
J: TRBJ2-5
DNA: TGTGCCAGCAGTCGAACCAAACGAGGGACAGGGGAGTACTTC
CDR3: CASSRTKRGTGEYF

V: TRBV6-5
size: few
length: 14
D: -
J: TRBJ1-6
DNA: TGTGCCAGCAGTTACACAGGGAAGAATTCACCCCTCCACTTT
CDR3: CASSYTGKNSPLHF

V: TRBV15
size: -
length: 15
D: -
J: TRBJ1-2
DNA: TGTGCCACCAGCAGAGAATGGAGGGCGGACTATGGCTACACCTTC
CDR3: CATSREWRADYGYTF

V: TRBV11-2
size: -
length: 14
D: -
J: TRBJ1-1
DNA: TGTGCCAGCAGCCCCTCGGCGGGGGGCACTGAAGCTTTCTTT
CDR3: CASSPSAGGTEAFF